The present entry profiles one T cell receptor (beta chain) with its context. The CDR3 runs 14 residues. Germline V lookup: CDR1 SQVTM, CDR2 ANQGSEA. V lost 5 bases and J 2 bases, leaving 16 bases between the germline ends. The source of the sample is a study of CD8 T cells in Susac syndrome. cDNA came from about 0.5 to 1 ug RNA primed by random hexamers. Across 54 Vbeta and 13 Jbeta, TCR beta CDR3 was amplified with immunoSEQ multiplex PCR. TCRdb reprocessed the immunoSEQ multiplex PCR reads with MiXCR, giving one entry per CDR3 protein. This table holds approximately 75,000 distinct CDR3 sequences, about 95% found once. CD8+ and CD4+ T cells circulating in blood were sequenced for TCR beta. While serving as controls, healthy donors were matched for age and sex.

This receptor was taken from a human donor in good health. The material sequenced was CD8+ T cells from PBMCs. This chain joins TRBV29-1 and TRBJ2-7; D tentatively fits TRBD1 or TRBD2 (6 bases each). This chain's CDR3 is CSVQGGKWPYEQYF. The CDR3 DNA follows: TGCAGCGTTCAAGGGGGGAAATGGCCCTACGAGCAGTACTTC.